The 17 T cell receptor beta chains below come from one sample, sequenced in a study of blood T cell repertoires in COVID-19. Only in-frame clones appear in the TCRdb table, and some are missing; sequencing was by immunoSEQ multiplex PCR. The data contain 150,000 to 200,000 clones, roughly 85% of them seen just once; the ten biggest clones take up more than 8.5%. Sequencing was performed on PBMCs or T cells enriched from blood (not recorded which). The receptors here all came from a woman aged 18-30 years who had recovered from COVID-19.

The CDR3 is CASSSGTRTGEQYF. CDR3 in DNA: TGTGCCAGCAGCTCCGGGACTAGGACAGGCGAGCAGTACTTC. The genes are TRBV6-5 and TRBJ2-7; D is perhaps TRBD2 (8 bases). The germline gives CDR1 MNHEY, CDR2 SVGAGI. Trimming took 6 bases from V and 6 from J, leaving 18 bases between them. The CDR3 consists of 14 residues.

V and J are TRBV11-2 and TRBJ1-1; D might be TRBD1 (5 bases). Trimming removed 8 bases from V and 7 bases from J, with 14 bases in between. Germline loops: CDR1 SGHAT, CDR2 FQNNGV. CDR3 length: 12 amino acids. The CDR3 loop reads CASSWGTGEAFF. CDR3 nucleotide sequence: TGTGCCAGCTCTTGGGGTACAGGTGAAGCTTTCTTT.

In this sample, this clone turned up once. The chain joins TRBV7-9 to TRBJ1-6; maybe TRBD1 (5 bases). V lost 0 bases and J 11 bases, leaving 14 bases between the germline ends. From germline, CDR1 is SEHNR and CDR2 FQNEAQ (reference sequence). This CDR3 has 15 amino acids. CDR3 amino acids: CASSLAGLSDPPLHF. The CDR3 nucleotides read TGTGCCAGCAGCTTAGCGGGGCTCTCGGACCCACCCCTCCACTTT.

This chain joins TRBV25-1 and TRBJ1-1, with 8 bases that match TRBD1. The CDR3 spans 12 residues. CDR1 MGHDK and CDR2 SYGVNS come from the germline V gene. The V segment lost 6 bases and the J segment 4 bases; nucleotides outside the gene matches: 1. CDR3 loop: CASRGQATEAFF. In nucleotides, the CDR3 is TGTGCCAGCAGGGGACAGGCCACTGAAGCTTTCTTT.

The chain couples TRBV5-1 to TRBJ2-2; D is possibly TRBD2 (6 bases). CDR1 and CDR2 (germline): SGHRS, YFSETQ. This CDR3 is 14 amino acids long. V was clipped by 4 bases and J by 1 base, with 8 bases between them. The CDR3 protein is CASSPEGNTGELFF. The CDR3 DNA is TGCGCCAGCAGCCCGGAGGGGAACACCGGGGAGCTGTTTTTT.

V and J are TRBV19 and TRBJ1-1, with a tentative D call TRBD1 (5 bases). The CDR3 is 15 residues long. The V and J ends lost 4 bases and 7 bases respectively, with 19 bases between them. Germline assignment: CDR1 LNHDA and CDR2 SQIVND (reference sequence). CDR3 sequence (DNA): TGTGCCAGTAGTACGAAGCCCGCCGGGGGAGATGAAGCTTTCTTT. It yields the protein CASSTKPAGGDEAFF.

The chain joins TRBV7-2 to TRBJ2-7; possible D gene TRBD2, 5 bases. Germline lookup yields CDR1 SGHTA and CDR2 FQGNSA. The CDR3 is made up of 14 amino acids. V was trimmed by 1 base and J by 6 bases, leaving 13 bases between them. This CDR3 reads CASSLVAGELEQYF. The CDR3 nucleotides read TGTGCCAGCAGCTTAGTGGCCGGGGAGCTCGAGCAGTACTTC.

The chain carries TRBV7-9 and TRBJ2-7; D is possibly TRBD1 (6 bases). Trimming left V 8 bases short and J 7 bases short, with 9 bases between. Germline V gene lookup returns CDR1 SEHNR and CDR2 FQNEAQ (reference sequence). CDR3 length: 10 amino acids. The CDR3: CASAQGEQYF. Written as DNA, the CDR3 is TGTGCCAGCGCCCAGGGGGAGCAGTACTTC.

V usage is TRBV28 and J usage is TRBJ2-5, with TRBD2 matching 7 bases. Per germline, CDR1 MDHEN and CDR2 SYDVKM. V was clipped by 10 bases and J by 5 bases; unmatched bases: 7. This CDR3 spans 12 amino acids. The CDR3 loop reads CAIDGEGETQYF. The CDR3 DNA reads TGTGCCATCGATGGGGAGGGGGAGACCCAGTACTTC.

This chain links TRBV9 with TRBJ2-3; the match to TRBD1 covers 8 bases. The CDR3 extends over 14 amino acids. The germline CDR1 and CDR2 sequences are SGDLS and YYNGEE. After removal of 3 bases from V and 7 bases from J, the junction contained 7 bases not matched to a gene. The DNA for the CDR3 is TGTGCCAGCAGCGGAGGACAGGGCTCAAATACGCAGTATTTT. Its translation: CASSGGQGSNTQYF.

CDR3 region: CASSQKKNIQYF. CDR3 coding DNA: TGTGCCAGCAGCCAGAAGAAAAACATTCAGTACTTC. The genes are TRBV11-2 and TRBJ2-4; D not resolved. The germline V gene has CDR1 SGHAT and CDR2 FQNNGV. V was clipped by 5 bases and J by 4 bases, with 6 bases between them. This CDR3 region has 12 residues. The variable domain in full, with the rest retrieved from reference TRBV11-2 and TRBJ2-4, is EAGVAQSPRYKIIEKRQSVAFWCNPISGHATLYWYQQILGQGPKLLIQFQNNGVVDDSQLPKDRFSAERLKGVDSTLKIQPAKLEDSAVYLCASSQKKNIQYFGAGTRLSVL.

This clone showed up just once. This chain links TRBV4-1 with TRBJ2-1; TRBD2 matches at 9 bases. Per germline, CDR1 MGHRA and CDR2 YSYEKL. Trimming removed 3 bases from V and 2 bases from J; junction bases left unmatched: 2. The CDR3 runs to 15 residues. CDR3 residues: CASSQAGGPYNEQFF. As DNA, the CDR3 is TGCGCCAGCAGCCAGGCGGGAGGGCCCTACAATGAGCAGTTCTTC.

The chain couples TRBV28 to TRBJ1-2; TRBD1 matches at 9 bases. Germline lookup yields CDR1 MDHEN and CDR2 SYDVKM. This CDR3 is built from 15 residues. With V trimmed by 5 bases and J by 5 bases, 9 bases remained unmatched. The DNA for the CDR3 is TGTGCCAGCAGTATATCCATGGGACAGGGTTATGGCTACACCTTC. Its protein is CASSISMGQGYGYTF.

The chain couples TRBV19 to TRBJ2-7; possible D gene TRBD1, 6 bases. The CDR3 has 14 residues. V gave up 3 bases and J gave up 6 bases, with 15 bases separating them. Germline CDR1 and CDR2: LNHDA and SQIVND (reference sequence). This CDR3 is CASSIAGAGSEQYF. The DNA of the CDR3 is TGTGCCAGTAGTATCGCAGGGGCAGGGTCCGAGCAGTACTTC.

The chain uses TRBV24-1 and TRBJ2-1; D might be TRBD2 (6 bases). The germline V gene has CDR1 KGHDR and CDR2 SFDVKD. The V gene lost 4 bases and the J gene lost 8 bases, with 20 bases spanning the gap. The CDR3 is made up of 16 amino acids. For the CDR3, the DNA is TGTGCCACCAGTGACCGTATAATGACTAGTCTGGATGAGCAGTTCTTC. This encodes CATSDRIMTSLDEQFF.

CDR3 in amino acids: CASSDMGGGNQPQHF. The CDR3 nucleotides are TGTGCCAGCAGTGACATGGGTGGAGGCAATCAGCCCCAGCATTTT. The V and J genes are TRBV6-4 and TRBJ1-5; no reliable D call. The CDR3 is 15 amino acids. Germline V gene sequence: CDR1 MRHNA, CDR2 SNTAGT. Trimming took 2 bases from V and 2 from J, leaving 10 bases between them.

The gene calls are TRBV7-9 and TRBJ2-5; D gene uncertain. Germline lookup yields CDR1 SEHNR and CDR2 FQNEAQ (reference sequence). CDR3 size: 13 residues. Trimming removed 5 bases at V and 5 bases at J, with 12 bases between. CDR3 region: CASSIRSPETQYF. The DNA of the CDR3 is TGTGCCAGCAGCATTCGGTCCCCTGAGACCCAGTACTTC.